This T cell receptor (beta chain) is from a study of sequential checkpoint blockade in melanoma. Study-wide results and caveats: Tumor T-cell fraction and clonality correlated with PD-L1 and CD8+ counts. Rising tumor T-cell fraction and clonality meant about 30 times likelier benefit.

This table comes from immunoSEQ multiplex PCR, and its TCRdb copy is limited to in-frame clones, with some not included. The sample holds about 19,000 clones, roughly two thirds seen once. For this clone: Its antigen remains unknown.

V was pared by 4 bases and J by 5 bases, with 12 bases of the junction left unmatched. Germline CDR1 is SGHDN and CDR2 is FVKESK. There are 16 residues in the CDR3. The treatment: randomized to nivolumab then ipilimumab (arm A) or the reverse (arm B). Patients had received no earlier DNA-damaging chemotherapy. This specimen was tumor tissue (inferred from file names), taken from a patient given nivolumab and ipilimumab in sequence. The chain links TRBV14 to TRBJ2-5; 8 nucleotides agree with TRBD1. This TCR derives from a human donor with melanoma. DNA for the CDR3: TGTGCCAGCAGCCTGCGTGGGCCAGGGGGCCGTGAGACCCAGTACTTC. It specifies CASSLRGPGGRETQYF.